Shown below are 14 T cell receptor beta chains from a single sample sequenced in a study of T cells in Graves' hyperthyroidism and ophthalmopathy. The CDR3 regions of TCR beta were amplified from RNA transcripts. The primer set for the first-round RT-PCR of the TCR CDR3 was HTBI. TCRdb re-analysed the multiplex PCR reads in MiXCR, keeping a single row per CDR3 protein. The sample has 250,000 to 300,000 distinct CDR3 sequences; roughly 14% are singletons. The sample was blood. The receptors stem from a woman in her thirties or forties with Graves' hyperthyroidism that later progressed to Graves' ophthalmopathy.

This clonotype came up many times. This chain joins TRBV7-8 and TRBJ2-3, with 7 bases identical to TRBD1. J lost 1 base, V lost 1 base, and 5 bases had no gene match. The CDR3 is 16 residues long. CDR1 and CDR2 (germline): SGHVS, FQNEAQ. The CDR3 sequence is CASSLVWDRRTDTQYF. The CDR3 coding sequence is TGTGCCAGCAGCTTAGTTTGGGACAGACGCACAGATACGCAGTATTTT.

V usage is TRBV20-1 and J usage is TRBJ2-7; 9 bases match TRBD2. Germline-derived CDR1 and CDR2 are DFQATT and SNEGSKA (reference sequence). This CDR3 spans 13 amino acids. The CDR3 loop is CTLGTSLSYEQYF. CDR3 sequence (DNA): TGCACCTTAGGGACTAGCCTCTCCTACGAGCAGTACTTC.

This sequence joins TRBV7-9 and TRBJ2-3; 10 bases agree with TRBD2. The CDR3 sequence is 17 residues long. CDR1 is SEHNR and CDR2 is FQNEAQ in the germline V gene (reference sequence). Trimming removed 1 base from V and 2 bases from J; junction bases left unmatched: 6. This CDR3 is CASSLVLAGLVTDTQYF. The CDR3 DNA reads TGTGCCAGCAGCTTAGTACTAGCGGGACTTGTCACAGATACGCAGTATTTT.

This clonotype was detected many times. The rearrangement links TRBV12-3 or TRBV12-4 to TRBJ1-5; D is perhaps TRBD1 (6 bases). Trimming pared 7 bases from V and 7 bases from J, leaving 11 bases between. CDR3 length: 12 residues. The DNA of the CDR3 is TGTGCCAGCAAAGAGGGGGGCCAGCCCCAGCATTTT. As protein: CASKEGGQPQHF.

Points on this clonotype: The germline gene is not matched at one end of the junction; a read error may be the cause. The chain carries TRBV7-3 and TRBJ2-3; TRBD2 matches 9 bases. Per the germline V gene, CDR1 is SGHTA and CDR2 is FQGTGA. CDR3 length equals 18 residues. In DNA form, the CDR3 reads TGTGCCAGCAGCTTATTGTTGAGGGTTAGCGGGAGTTTAGATACGCGGTATTTT. This sequence encodes CASSLLLRVSGSLDTRYF.

The gene calls are TRBV7-9 and TRBJ1-2; TRBD1 agrees at 7 bases. The V segment lost 5 bases and the J segment 4 bases; nucleotides outside the gene matches: 13. The germline V gene encodes CDR1 SEHNR and CDR2 FQNEAQ (reference sequence). This CDR3 has 16 residues. CDR3 in amino acids: CASSPSWDRSLYGYTF. The CDR3 nucleotides are TGTGCCAGCAGCCCATCCTGGGACAGAAGTCTCTATGGCTACACCTTC.

This clonotype was seen repeatedly, ten times or more. The chain joins TRBV19 to TRBJ1-5, with TRBD1 matching 7 bases. The CDR3 is made up of 15 amino acids. V was pared by 5 bases and J by 3 bases, with 7 bases of the junction left unmatched. Germline values: CDR1 LNHDA, CDR2 SQIVND (reference sequence). CDR3 in DNA: TGTGCCAGTAGTTGGGACAGCGCCTCCAATCAGCCCCAGCATTTT. It is translated as CASSWDSASNQPQHF.

This clonotype was observed a few times. CDR3 sequence reads: CASSLPPRPNQPQHF. In DNA form, the CDR3 reads TGTGCCAGCAGTTTACCTCCCAGGCCCAATCAGCCCCAGCATTTT. V is TRBV28 and J is TRBJ1-5, with D uncertain. The CDR3 runs 15 residues. Trimming took off 2 bases at V and 3 bases at J, with 11 bases between the two ends. From germline, CDR1 is MDHEN and CDR2 SYDVKM. The complete variable domain, with remaining parts taken from reference TRBV28 and TRBJ1-5, reads DVKVTQSSRYLVKRTGEKVFLECVQDMDHENMFWYRQDPGLGLRLIYFSYDVKMKEKGDIPEGYSVSREKKERFSLILESASTNQTSMYLCASSLPPRPNQPQHFGDGTRLSIL.

This clonotype was observed many times. The chain employs TRBV7-2 and TRBJ2-3; a weak D match, TRBD1 (5 bases). V gave up 5 bases and J gave up 6 bases, with 12 bases separating them. The CDR3 is 13 residues long. Germline CDR1 is SGHTA and CDR2 is FQGNSA. The CDR3 here is CASSAEQADTQYF. CDR3 DNA sequence: TGTGCCAGCAGCGCGGAACAGGCGGATACGCAGTATTTT.

This clonotype was seen at least ten times. The chain has TRBV3-1 and TRBJ1-6; D possibly corresponds to TRBD1 (5 bases). The CDR3 runs to 17 residues. The V and J ends lost 0 bases and 7 bases respectively, with 16 bases between them. Germline values: CDR1 LGHDT, CDR2 YNNKEL (reference sequence). This CDR3 reads CASSQDLGQSWNSPLHF. In DNA, the CDR3 is TGTGCCAGCAGCCAAGATCTAGGACAATCGTGGAATTCACCCCTCCACTTT.

This clonotype has ten or more counts. This chain connects TRBV18 to TRBJ1-5; D is undetermined. The CDR3 consists of 13 residues. Germline CDR1 is KGHSH and CDR2 is LQKENI. V was cut by 2 bases and J by 4 bases, with 6 bases left in between. CDR3 nucleotides: TGTGCCAGCTCACCAGGACCTAATCAGCCCCAGCATTTT. It specifies CASSPGPNQPQHF.

This clonotype was detected only a few times. The chain links TRBV28 to TRBJ2-7; TRBD2 matches 9 bases. Germline V gene data show CDR1 as MDHEN and CDR2 as SYDVKM. The ends lost 3 bases at V and 5 bases at J; junction bases unmatched: 11. The CDR3 covers 16 residues. The CDR3 sequence: CASSFNSGRGKHEQYF. The CDR3 nucleotides read TGTGCCAGCAGTTTTAATAGCGGGAGAGGGAAGCACGAGCAGTACTTC.

There are many counts of this clonotype. Germline and junction disagree at one end, which may indicate a read error. This chain connects TRBV12-3 or TRBV12-4 to TRBJ2-2; D ambiguous. The CDR3 spans 15 residues. CDR3 loop: CASSLNPRSTEELFF. CDR3 DNA: TGTGCCAGCAGTTTGAATCCCAGGTCCACCGAGGAGCTGTTTTTT.

This clonotype was seen ten or more times. This rearrangement joins TRBV28 to TRBJ1-1; D remains unclear. The length of the CDR3 is 14 residues. The V end lost 1 base, the J end lost 0 bases, and 6 bases lay between the germline ends. CDR1 and CDR2 (germline): MDHEN, SYDVKM. CDR3 DNA: TGTGCCAGCAGTTTATCCCGGGTGAACACTGAAGCTTTCTTT. This gives the protein CASSLSRVNTEAFF.